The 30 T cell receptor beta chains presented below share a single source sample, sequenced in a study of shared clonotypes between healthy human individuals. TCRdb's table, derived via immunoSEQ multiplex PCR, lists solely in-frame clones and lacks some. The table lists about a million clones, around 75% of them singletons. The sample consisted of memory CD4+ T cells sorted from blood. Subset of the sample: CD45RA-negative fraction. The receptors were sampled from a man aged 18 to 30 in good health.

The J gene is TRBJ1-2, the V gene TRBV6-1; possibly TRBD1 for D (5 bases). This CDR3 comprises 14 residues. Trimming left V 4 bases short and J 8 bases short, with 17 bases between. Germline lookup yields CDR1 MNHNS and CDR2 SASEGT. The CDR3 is CASSVSGTQRGYTF. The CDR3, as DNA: TGTGCCAGCAGTGTCTCCGGGACCCAAAGGGGCTACACCTTC.

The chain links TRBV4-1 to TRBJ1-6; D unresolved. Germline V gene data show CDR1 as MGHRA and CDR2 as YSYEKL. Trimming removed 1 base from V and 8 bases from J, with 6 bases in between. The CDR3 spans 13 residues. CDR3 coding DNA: TGCGCCAGCAGCCAAGTAGCAGATTCACCCCTCCACTTT. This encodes CASSQVADSPLHF.

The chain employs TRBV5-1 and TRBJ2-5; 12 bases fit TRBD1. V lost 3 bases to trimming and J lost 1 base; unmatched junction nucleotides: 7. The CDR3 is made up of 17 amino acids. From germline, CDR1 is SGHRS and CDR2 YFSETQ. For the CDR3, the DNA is TGCGCCAGCAGCTCCCCCGGGACAGGGGGCTTCCAAGAGACCCAGTACTTC. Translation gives CASSSPGTGGFQETQYF. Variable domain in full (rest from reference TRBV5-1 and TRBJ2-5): KAGVTQTPRYLIKTRGQQVTLSCSPISGHRSVSWYQQTPGQGLQFLFEYFSETQRNKGNFPGRFSGRQFSNSRSEMNVSTLELGDSALYLCASSSPGTGGFQETQYFGPGTRLLVL.

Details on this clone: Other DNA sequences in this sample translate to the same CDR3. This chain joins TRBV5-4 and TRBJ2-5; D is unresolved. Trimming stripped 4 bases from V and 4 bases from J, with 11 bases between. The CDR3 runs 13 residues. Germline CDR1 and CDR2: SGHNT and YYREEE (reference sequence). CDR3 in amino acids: CASSPTSLETQYF. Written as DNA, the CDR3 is TGTGCCAGCAGCCCGACCAGCTTAGAGACCCAGTACTTC.

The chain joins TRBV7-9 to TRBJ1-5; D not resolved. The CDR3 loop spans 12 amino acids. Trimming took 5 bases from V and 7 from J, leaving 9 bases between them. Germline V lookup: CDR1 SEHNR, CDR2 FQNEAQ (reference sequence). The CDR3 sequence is CASSLDTQPQHF. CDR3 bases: TGTGCCAGCAGCCTGGATACACAGCCCCAGCATTTT.

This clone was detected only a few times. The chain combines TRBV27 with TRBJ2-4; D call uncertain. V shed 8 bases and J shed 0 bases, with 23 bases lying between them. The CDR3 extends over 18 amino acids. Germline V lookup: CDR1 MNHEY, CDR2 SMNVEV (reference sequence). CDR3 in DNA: TGTGCCAGCCCTCCCTTCCAGGAGTTGCTTCGAGCCAAAAACATTCAGTACTTC. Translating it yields CASPPFQELLRAKNIQYF.

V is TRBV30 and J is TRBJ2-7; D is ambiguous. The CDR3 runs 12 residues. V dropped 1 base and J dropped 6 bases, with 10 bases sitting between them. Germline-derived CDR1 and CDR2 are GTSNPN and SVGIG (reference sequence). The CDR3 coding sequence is TGTGCCTGGAGTGACTTAGGCCCCGAGCAGTACTTC. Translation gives CAWSDLGPEQYF.

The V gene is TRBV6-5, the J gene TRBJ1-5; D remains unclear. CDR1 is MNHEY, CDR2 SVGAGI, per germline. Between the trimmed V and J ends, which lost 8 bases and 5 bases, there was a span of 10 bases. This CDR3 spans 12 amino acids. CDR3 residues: CASRGNDQPQHF. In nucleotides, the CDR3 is TGTGCCAGCCGGGGAAATGATCAGCCCCAGCATTTT.

CDR3 residues: CASGSAPPKPDYGYTF. As DNA, the CDR3 is TGTGCTAGTGGTTCCGCCCCTCCCAAGCCCGACTATGGCTACACCTTC. This rearrangement joins TRBV12-5 to TRBJ1-2, with D hard to call. The germline V and J ends were trimmed by 4 bases and 3 bases, with 18 bases remaining between them. Germline V gene lookup returns CDR1 LGHNT and CDR2 FRNRAP. CDR3 length equals 16 residues.

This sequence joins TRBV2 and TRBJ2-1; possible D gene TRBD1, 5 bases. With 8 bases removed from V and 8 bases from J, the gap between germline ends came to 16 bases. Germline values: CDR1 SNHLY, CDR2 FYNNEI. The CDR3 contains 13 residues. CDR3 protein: CASRRRWGDEQFF. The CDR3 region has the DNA TGTGCCAGCCGAAGAAGATGGGGCGATGAGCAGTTCTTC.

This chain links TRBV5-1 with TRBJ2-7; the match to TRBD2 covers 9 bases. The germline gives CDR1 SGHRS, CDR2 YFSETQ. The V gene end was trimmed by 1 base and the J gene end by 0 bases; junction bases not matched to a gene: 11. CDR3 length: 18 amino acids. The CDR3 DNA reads TGCGCCAGCAGCTTGAGGCCCGACACTAGCGGGTACTCCTACGAGCAGTACTTC. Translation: CASSLRPDTSGYSYEQYF. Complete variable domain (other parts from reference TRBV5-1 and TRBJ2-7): KAGVTQTPRYLIKTRGQQVTLSCSPISGHRSVSWYQQTPGQGLQFLFEYFSETQRNKGNFPGRFSGRQFSNSRSEMNVSTLELGDSALYLCASSLRPDTSGYSYEQYFGPGTRLTVT.

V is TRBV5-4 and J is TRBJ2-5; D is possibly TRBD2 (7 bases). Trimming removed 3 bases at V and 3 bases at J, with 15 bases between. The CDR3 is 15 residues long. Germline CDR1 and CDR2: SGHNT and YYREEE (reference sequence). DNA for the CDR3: TGTGCCAGCAGCTCCGGGGGGCAAAAGAAAGAGACCCAGTACTTC. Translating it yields CASSSGGQKKETQYF.

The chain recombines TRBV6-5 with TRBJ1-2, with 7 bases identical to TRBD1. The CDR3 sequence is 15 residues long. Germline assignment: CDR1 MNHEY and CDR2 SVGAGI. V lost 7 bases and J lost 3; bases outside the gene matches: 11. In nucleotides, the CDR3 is TGTGCCAGCACCTCGGCCCGAACAGGGGACTATGGCTACACCTTC. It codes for CASTSARTGDYGYTF.

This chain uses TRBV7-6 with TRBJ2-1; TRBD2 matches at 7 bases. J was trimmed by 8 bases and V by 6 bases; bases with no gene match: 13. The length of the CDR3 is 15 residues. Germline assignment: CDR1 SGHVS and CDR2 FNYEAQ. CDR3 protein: CASSLTGLIVDEQFF. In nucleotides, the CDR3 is TGTGCCAGCAGTTTGACGGGACTAATCGTCGATGAGCAGTTCTTC. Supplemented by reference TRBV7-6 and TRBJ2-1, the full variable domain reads GAGVSQSPRYKVTKRGQDVALRCDPISGHVSLYWYRQALGQGPEFLTYFNYEAQQDKSGLPNDRFSAERPEGSISTLTIQRTEQRDSAMYRCASSLTGLIVDEQFFGPGTRLTVL.

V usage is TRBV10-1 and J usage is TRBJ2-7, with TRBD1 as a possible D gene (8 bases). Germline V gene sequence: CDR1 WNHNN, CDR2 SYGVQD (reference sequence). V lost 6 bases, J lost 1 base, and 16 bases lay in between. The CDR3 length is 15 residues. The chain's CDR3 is CASSDYRGGSYEQYF. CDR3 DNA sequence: TGCGCCAGCAGCGACTACAGGGGGGGATCCTACGAGCAGTACTTC.

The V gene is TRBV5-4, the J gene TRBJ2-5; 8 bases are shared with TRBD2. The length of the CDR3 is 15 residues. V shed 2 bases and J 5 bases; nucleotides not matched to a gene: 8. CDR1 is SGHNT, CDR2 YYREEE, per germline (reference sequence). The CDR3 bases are TGTGCCAGCAGCTTAGCTAGCGGGCCAAGGGAGACCCAGTACTTC. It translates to CASSLASGPRETQYF.

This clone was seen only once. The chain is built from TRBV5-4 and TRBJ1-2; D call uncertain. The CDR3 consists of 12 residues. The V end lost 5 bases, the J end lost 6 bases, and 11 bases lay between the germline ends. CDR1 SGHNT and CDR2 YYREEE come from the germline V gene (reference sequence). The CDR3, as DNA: TGTGCCAGCAGTTTACAAGTAAATGGCTACACCTTC. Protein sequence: CASSLQVNGYTF. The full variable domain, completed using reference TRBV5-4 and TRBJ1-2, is ETGVTQSPTHLIKTRGQQVTLRCSSQSGHNTVSWYQQALGQGPQFIFQYYREEENGRGNFPPRFSGLQFPNYSSELNVNALELDDSALYLCASSLQVNGYTFGSGTRLTVV.

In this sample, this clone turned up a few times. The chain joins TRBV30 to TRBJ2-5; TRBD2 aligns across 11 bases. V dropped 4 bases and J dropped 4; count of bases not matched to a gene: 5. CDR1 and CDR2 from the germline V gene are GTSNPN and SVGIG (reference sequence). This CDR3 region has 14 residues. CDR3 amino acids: CAWTPGLAGETQYF. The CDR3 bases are TGTGCCTGGACCCCCGGACTAGCGGGAGAGACCCAGTACTTC.

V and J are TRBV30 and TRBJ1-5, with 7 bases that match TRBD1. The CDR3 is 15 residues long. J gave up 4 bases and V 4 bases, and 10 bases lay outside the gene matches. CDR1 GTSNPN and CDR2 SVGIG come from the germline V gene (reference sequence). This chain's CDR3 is CAWNLEGRGNQPQHF. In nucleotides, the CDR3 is TGTGCCTGGAACCTGGAAGGCAGGGGGAATCAGCCCCAGCATTTT.

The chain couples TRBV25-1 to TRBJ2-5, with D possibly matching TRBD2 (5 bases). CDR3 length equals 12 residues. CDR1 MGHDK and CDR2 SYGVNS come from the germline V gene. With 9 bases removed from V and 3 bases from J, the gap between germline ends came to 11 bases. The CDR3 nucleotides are TGTGCCAGTTCGCGGGTTAAAGAGACCCAGTACTTC. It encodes CASSRVKETQYF.

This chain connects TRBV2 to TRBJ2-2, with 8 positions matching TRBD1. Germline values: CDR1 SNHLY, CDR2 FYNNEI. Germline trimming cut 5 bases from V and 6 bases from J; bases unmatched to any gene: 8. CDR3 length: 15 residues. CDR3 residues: CASSTGQGSAGELFF. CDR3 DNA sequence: TGTGCCAGCAGTACAGGACAGGGAAGCGCCGGGGAGCTGTTTTTT.

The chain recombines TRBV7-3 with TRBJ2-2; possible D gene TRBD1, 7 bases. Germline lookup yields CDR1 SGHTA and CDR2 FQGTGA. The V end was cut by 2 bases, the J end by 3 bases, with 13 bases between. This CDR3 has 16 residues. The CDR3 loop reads CASSLEEGAYTGELFF. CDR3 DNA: TGTGCCAGCAGCTTAGAGGAGGGGGCCTACACCGGGGAGCTGTTTTTT.

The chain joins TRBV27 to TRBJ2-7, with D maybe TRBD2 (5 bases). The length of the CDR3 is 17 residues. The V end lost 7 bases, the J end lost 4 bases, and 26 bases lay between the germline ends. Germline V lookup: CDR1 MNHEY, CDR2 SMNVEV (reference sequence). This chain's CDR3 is CASTSQQGRISLYEQYF. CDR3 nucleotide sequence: TGTGCCAGCACCTCTCAACAAGGGAGAATAAGTCTGTACGAGCAGTACTTC.

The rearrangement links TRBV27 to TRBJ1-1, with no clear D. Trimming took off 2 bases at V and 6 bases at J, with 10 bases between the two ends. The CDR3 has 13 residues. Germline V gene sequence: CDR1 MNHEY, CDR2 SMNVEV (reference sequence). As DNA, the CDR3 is TGTGCCAGCAGTTTAAAGCAGTTCGCTGAAGCTTTCTTT. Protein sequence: CASSLKQFAEAFF.

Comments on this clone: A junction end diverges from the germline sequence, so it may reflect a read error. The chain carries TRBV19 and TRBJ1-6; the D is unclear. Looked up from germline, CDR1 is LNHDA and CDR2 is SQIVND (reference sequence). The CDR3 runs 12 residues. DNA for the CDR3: TGTGCCAGTAGTTCGAACCTAACACCCCTCTACTTT. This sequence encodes CASSSNLTPLYF. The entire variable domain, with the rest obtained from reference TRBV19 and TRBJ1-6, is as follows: DGGITQSPKYLFRKEGQNVTLSCEQNLNHDAMYWYRQDPGQGLRLIYYSQIVNDFQKGDIAEGYSVSREKKESFPLTVTSAQKNPTAFYLCASSSNLTPLYFGNGTRLTVT.

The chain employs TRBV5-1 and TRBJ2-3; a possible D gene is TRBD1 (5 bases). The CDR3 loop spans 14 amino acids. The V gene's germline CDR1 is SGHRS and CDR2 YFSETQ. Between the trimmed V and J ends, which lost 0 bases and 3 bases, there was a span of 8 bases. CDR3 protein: CASSLGRVTDTQYF. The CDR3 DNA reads TGCGCCAGCAGCTTGGGCAGGGTGACAGATACGCAGTATTTT.

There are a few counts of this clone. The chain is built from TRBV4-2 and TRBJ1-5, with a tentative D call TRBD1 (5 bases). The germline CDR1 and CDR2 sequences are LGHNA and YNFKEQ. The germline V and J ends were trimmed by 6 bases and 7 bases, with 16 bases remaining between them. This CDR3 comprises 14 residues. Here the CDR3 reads CASSRGTFGQPQHF. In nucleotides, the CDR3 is TGTGCCAGCAGTCGGGGGACCTTTGGGCAGCCCCAGCATTTT.

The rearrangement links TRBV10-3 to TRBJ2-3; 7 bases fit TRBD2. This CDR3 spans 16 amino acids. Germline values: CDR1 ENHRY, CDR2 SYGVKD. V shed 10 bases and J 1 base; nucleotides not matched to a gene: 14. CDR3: CATSNGGSGGTDTQYF. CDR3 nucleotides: TGTGCCACCTCAAACGGCGGGAGCGGTGGCACAGATACGCAGTATTTT.

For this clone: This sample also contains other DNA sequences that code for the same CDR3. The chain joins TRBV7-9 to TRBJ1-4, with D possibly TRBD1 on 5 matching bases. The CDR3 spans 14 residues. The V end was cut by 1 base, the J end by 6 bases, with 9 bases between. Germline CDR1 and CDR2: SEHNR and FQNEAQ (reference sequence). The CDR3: CASSLGGAYEKLFF. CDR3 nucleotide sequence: TGTGCCAGCAGCTTAGGAGGGGCGTATGAAAAACTGTTTTTT. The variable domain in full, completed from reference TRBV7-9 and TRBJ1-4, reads DTGVSQNPRHKITKRGQNVTFRCDPISEHNRLYWYRQTLGQGPEFLTYFQNEAQLEKSRLLSDRFSAERPKGSFSTLEIQRTEQGDSAMYLCASSLGGAYEKLFFGSGTQLSVL.

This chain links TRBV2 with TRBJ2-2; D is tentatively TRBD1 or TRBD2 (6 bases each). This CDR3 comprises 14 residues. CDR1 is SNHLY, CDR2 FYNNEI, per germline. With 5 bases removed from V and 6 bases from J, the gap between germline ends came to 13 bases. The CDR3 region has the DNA TGTGCCAGCAGTCTGAACAGGGAGGCCGGGGAGCTGTTTTTT. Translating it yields CASSLNREAGELFF.